These 19 T cell receptor beta chains came from one sample sequenced in a study of blood T cells in healthy people across ages. A second PCR of about 6 to 12 cycles used a sample-barcoded 5' primer and a J-beta primer mix. TCRdb redid the calling of the 5' RACE reads with MiXCR, one entry per CDR3 protein. The profile covers about 1.5 million distinct CDR3 sequences, with 35% to 45% appearing a single time and 7% to 9.5% taken by the ten largest. The material sequenced was blood. The source is a woman between 18 and 30 years old in good health.

Many counts were recorded for this clonotype. The rearrangement uses TRBV7-2 and TRBJ2-5, with D unclear. The CDR3 totals 8 residues. V dropped 6 bases and J dropped 12 bases, with 5 bases sitting between them. Germline V gene data show CDR1 as SGHTA and CDR2 as FQGNSA. The CDR3 nucleotides read TGTGCCAGCAGTTACAAGTACTTC. As protein: CASSYKYF.

This clonotype was found once. With a much larger clone just one base away, this may be a read error. This rearrangement joins TRBV7-2 to TRBJ2-7, with 9 bases aligning to TRBD2. The CDR3 spans 17 residues. In germline, CDR1 is SGHTA, CDR2 FQGNSA. The ends lost 5 bases at V and 2 bases at J; junction bases unmatched: 13. The CDR3 DNA follows: TGTGCCAGCAGCCCCTCGGCCTGGCTAGCGGGAACCTACGAGCAGTACTTC. It yields the protein CASSPSAWLAGTYEQYF.

This chain joins TRBV2 and TRBJ2-3; D is perhaps TRBD1 (5 bases). Germline CDR1 is SNHLY and CDR2 is FYNNEI. V was shortened by 3 bases and J by 2 bases, with 12 bases between the two germline ends. This CDR3 has 15 residues. The CDR3 DNA reads as TGTGCCAGCAGTGAGTTGGGGCAGACCACAGATACGCAGTATTTT. This codes for CASSELGQTTDTQYF.

This clonotype was found a few times. The chain joins TRBV6-6 to TRBJ2-3; maybe TRBD1 (6 bases). CDR1 and CDR2 (germline): MNHNY, SVGAGI (reference sequence). The ends were cut back, 5 bases at V and 6 bases at J, with 18 bases in the middle. CDR3 length: 15 residues. In DNA, the CDR3 is TGTGCCAGCAGTCGTTCACAGGGTTTACAGGATACGCAGTATTTT. Amino acid sequence: CASSRSQGLQDTQYF.

The chain employs TRBV10-3 and TRBJ2-2; a weak D match, TRBD2 (6 bases). The V end lost 4 bases, the J end lost 6 bases, and 15 bases lay between the germline ends. This CDR3 spans 15 amino acids. CDR1 and CDR2 from the germline V gene are ENHRY and SYGVKD. This chain's CDR3 is CAISGASAPSGELFF. CDR3 DNA: TGTGCCATCAGTGGGGCTAGCGCCCCTTCCGGGGAGCTGTTTTTT.

The chain couples TRBV12-5 to TRBJ2-1, with 13 bases matching TRBD2. Germline V gives CDR1 LGHNT, CDR2 FRNRAP. The CDR3 consists of 17 residues. The V and J ends lost 3 bases and 4 bases, in that order; junction bases with no gene match: 6. CDR3 bases: TGTGCTAGTGGTTTTCCCGGGACTAGCGGGGCTTACAATGAGCAGTTCTTC. Translation: CASGFPGTSGAYNEQFF.

The chain uses TRBV20-1 and TRBJ2-1; D may be TRBD1 (5 bases). The germline V gene has CDR1 DFQATT and CDR2 SNEGSKA (reference sequence). Deletions cut 1 base from V and 6 bases from J, with 13 bases between. The CDR3 contains 14 residues. CDR3 in DNA: TGCAGTGCTAGAGGCAGGGCAGGTTTCAATGAGCAGTTCTTC. Its protein product is CSARGRAGFNEQFF.

This clonotype appeared a few times. The chain uses TRBV7-7 and TRBJ2-5, with D tentatively TRBD2 (6 bases). There are 16 residues in the CDR3. V was clipped by 1 base and J by 4 bases, with 16 bases between them. From germline, CDR1 is SSHAT and CDR2 FNYEAQ (reference sequence). The CDR3 sequence: CASSLGWGQGGETQYF. The CDR3 DNA reads TGTGCCAGCAGCTTAGGTTGGGGTCAGGGAGGAGAGACCCAGTACTTC.

This clonotype was observed a few times. In DNA form, the CDR3 reads TGTGCCAGCAGTTACTCGACCAGGGGTCTATACGAGCAGTACTTC. Translating gives CASSYSTRGLYEQYF. The chain employs TRBV6-5 and TRBJ2-7; a weak D match, TRBD1 (6 bases). This CDR3 is 15 amino acids long. The germline V gene encodes CDR1 MNHEY and CDR2 SVGAGI. V lost 0 bases and J 4 bases, leaving 13 bases between the germline ends.

This clonotype was seen more than once but under ten times. The gene calls are TRBV24-1 and TRBJ1-5; TRBD1 is a possible D gene (5 bases). Trimming removed 7 bases from V and 2 bases from J, with 8 bases in between. Germline CDR1 reads KGHDR; CDR2 reads SFDVKD. The CDR3 has 13 residues. The CDR3 DNA sequence: TGTGCCACCAGCCCGGGGGGCAATCAGCCCCAGCATTTT. Its protein product is CATSPGGNQPQHF.

This sequence joins TRBV7-9 and TRBJ2-4, with D unclear. The J call may be faulty, since TRBJ2-7 better matches the DNA end. There are 13 residues in the CDR3. In germline, CDR1 is SEHNR, CDR2 FQNEAQ (reference sequence). This CDR3 reads CASSPLPLHEQYF. The DNA of the CDR3 is TGTGCCAGCAGCCCCCTGCCTCTTCACGAGCAGTACTTC.

This clonotype was seen more than once but under ten times. The genes are TRBV5-6 and TRBJ2-5; no reliable D call. V was pared by 0 bases and J by 5 bases, with 17 bases between. This CDR3 contains 16 residues. Per germline, CDR1 SGHDT and CDR2 YYEEEE. Here the CDR3 reads CASSLDEGPRTETQYF. The CDR3 DNA reads as TGTGCCAGCAGCTTGGATGAAGGACCCCGCACGGAGACCCAGTACTTC. Based on the CDR3 plus reference TRBV5-6 and TRBJ2-5, the full variable domain is DAGVTQSPTHLIKTRGQQVTLRCSPKSGHDTVSWYQQALGQGPQFIFQYYEEEERQRGNFPDRFSGHQFPNYSSELNVNALLLGDSALYLCASSLDEGPRTETQYFGPGTRLLVL.

This clonotype was detected only a few times. This rearrangement joins TRBV4-1 to TRBJ2-1, with D tentatively TRBD1 (6 bases). CDR3 length: 16 amino acids. CDR1 MGHRA and CDR2 YSYEKL come from the germline V gene. Trimming left V 6 bases short and J 6 bases short, with 21 bases between. CDR3 nucleotide sequence: TGCGCCAGCAGACCTATAGAGGGGGTCTCAATCAATGAGCAGTTCTTC. This translates into CASRPIEGVSINEQFF.

The genes are TRBV7-6 and TRBJ2-7, with D unclear. CDR3 length: 14 residues. With 1 base removed from V and 6 bases from J, the gap between germline ends came to 13 bases. The V gene's germline CDR1 is SGHVS and CDR2 FNYEAQ. CDR3 protein: CASSLVVPHREQYF. For the CDR3, the DNA is TGTGCCAGCAGCTTAGTAGTTCCACACCGCGAGCAGTACTTC.

This sequence joins TRBV3-1 and TRBJ1-1; the D is unclear. Trimming removed 1 base at V and 0 bases at J, with 12 bases between. Germline V CDR1 and CDR2: LGHDT, YNNKEL (reference sequence). The CDR3 runs 16 residues. For the CDR3, the DNA is TGTGCCAGCAGCCAAGTGGATAGCGGGCTGAACACTGAAGCTTTCTTT. The encoded protein is CASSQVDSGLNTEAFF. Filled out from reference TRBV3-1 and TRBJ1-1, the complete variable domain reads DTAVSQTPKYLVTQMGNDKSIKCEQNLGHDTMYWYKQDSKKFLKIMFSYNNKELIINETVPNRFSPKSPDKAHLNLHINSLELGDSAVYFCASSQVDSGLNTEAFFGQGTRLTVV.

This clonotype was seen only once. The V and J genes are TRBV10-3 and TRBJ2-5; 8 bases align to TRBD2. The germline V gene has CDR1 ENHRY and CDR2 SYGVKD. V shed 6 bases and J 11 bases; nucleotides not matched to a gene: 14. This CDR3 is built from 14 residues. Written as DNA, the CDR3 is TGTGCCATCAGAGGGACTAGTTCGGGCCATGAGCAGTACTTC. Translated, it gives CAIRGTSSGHEQYF.

The chain joins TRBV20-1 to TRBJ2-7; D unresolved. The CDR3 is 13 amino acids. Germline V lookup: CDR1 DFQATT, CDR2 SNEGSKA (reference sequence). The V end lost 2 bases, the J end lost 2 bases, and 10 bases lay between the germline ends. The CDR3, as DNA: TGCAGTGCTAGACCCCGGTCGACCTACGAGCAGTACTTC. It is translated as CSARPRSTYEQYF.

This clonotype came up a few times. V gene TRBV4-1 combines with J gene TRBJ2-7; D remains unclear. This CDR3 has 14 amino acids. CDR1 is MGHRA, CDR2 YSYEKL, per germline. Deletions cut 1 base from V and 2 bases from J, with 9 bases between. The CDR3 loop reads CASSQVAEPYEQYF. The CDR3 nucleotides read TGCGCCAGCAGCCAAGTCGCAGAGCCCTACGAGCAGTACTTC.

V and J are TRBV12-3 or TRBV12-4 and TRBJ2-7; D remains unclear. Deletions cut 5 bases from V and 0 bases from J, with 8 bases between. CDR3 length: 13 amino acids. CDR3 region: CASSVPASYEQYF. In DNA, the CDR3 is TGTGCCAGCAGTGTACCAGCCTCCTACGAGCAGTACTTC.